This T cell receptor (beta chain) was captured by sequencing in a study of regulatory T cells in long-lasting Graves disease. For the study at large: Graves' patients (newly diagnosed) had been on antithyroid drugs under 3 months.

The time point here: newly diagnosed GD, antithyroid drugs for less than 3 months. The TCR library was prepared using RNA isolated from PBMCs. Overall study findings and caveats: Among samples with persistent disease, TRBV28, TRBJ1-2 and TRBJ2-5 were favored.

Trimming removed 5 bases from V and 4 bases from J; junction bases left unmatched: 8. The CDR3 covers 14 residues. Per the germline V gene, CDR1 is LNHDA and CDR2 is SQIVND (reference sequence). This clonotype was seen many times. The antigen remains undetermined. Investigators prepared the TCR beta libraries by applying iRepertoire HTBI primers and Arm-PCR of CDR3 regions. MiXCR was run by TCRdb on the multiplex PCR reads, yielding one entry per CDR3 protein. This sample has a few hundred thousand distinct CDR3 sequences, with roughly 13% found just once. A further study also used this sample, focusing on T cells in Graves' hyperthyroidism and ophthalmopathy.

The chain is built from TRBV19 and TRBJ2-7; 7 bases align to TRBD1. This TCR was recovered from a man aged 25 to 45 with Graves disease. Sequencing used peripheral blood mononuclear cells (PBMCs), obtained at new diagnosis, from a patient treated with antithyroid drugs. The CDR3 spells CASSFGTDPYEQYF. In DNA form, the CDR3 reads TGTGCCAGTAGTTTCGGGACAGACCCTTACGAGCAGTACTTC. Complete variable domain (other parts from reference TRBV19 and TRBJ2-7): DGGITQSPKYLFRKEGQNVTLSCEQNLNHDAMYWYRQDPGQGLRLIYYSQIVNDFQKGDIAEGYSVSREKKESFPLTVTSAQKNPTAFYLCASSFGTDPYEQYFGPGTRLTVT.